This entry describes one T cell receptor beta chain. This record comes from a study of CD8 T cells in Susac syndrome. When the RNA was reverse transcribed, random hexamers were used with an input of roughly 0.45 to 1 ug. MiXCR was run by TCRdb on the immunoSEQ multiplex PCR reads, yielding one entry per CDR3 protein. The data contain around 150,000 distinct CDR3 sequences, over 90% of them singletons. CDR3 length: 14 amino acids. Trimming pared 5 bases from V and 1 base from J, leaving 14 bases between. Per germline, CDR1 SQVTM and CDR2 ANQGSEA. From blood CD8+ and CD4+ T cells, the TCR beta chain was sequenced. Patients having Susac syndrome satisfied recently defined diagnostic criteria for definite or probable disease.

The specimen was CD4+ T cells from PBMCs. The genes are TRBV29-1 and TRBJ1-1, with a tentative D call TRBD1 (5 bases). This TCR was recovered from a human donor with Susac syndrome. In DNA form, the CDR3 reads TGCAGCGTTAAGCGCGGGGCGAGGAACACTGAAGCTTTCTTT. This sequence encodes CSVKRGARNTEAFF.